The T cell receptor (beta chain) described here comes from a study of radiotherapy plus CTLA-4 blockade in lung cancer. In germline, CDR1 is SGHVS, CDR2 FQNEAQ. The CDR3 consists of 14 residues. The trim removed 1 base at V and 5 bases at J, leaving 2 bases unmatched. Assay: immunoSEQ multiplex PCR; the TCRdb copy retains only in-frame clones and omits some. The data show some 49,000 clones, approximately 81% seen once. The sample consisted of peripheral blood, taken from a patient treated with radiotherapy plus ipilimumab. The source of this sequence is a human donor with non-small cell lung cancer whose response to radiotherapy plus ipilimumab could not be evaluated. V and J are TRBV7-8 and TRBJ2-7, with 10 bases aligning to TRBD1. DNA of the CDR3: TGTGCCAGCAGCTTAGGGGGACAGGGGAACGAGCAGTACTTC. This sequence encodes CASSLGGQGNEQYF.